The 29 T cell receptor beta chains presented below share a single source sample, sequenced in a study of T cell repertoires in cytomegalovirus infection (dated by TCRdb to between 2019 and 2020). Sequencing relied on an Illumina HiSeq 1500. TCRdb itself trimmed the public reads at Q25 with fastp, ran MiXCR and retained productive beta chains. Duplicate CDR3 protein sequences are folded into a single record with the most common DNA and genes. For this sample the table gives hundreds of thousands of distinct CDR3 sequences, of which around 11% were detected only once. Together, the top ten hold about 10% of the sample. Sequencing was done on a sample of PBMCs. Receptors originate from a human donor in good health (CMV status not recorded). Some clones in this sample may be carry-over from other donors' samples.

CDR3 nucleotide sequence: TGCAGTGCGCGAAGACAGGAGACCCTCTCTGGGGCCAACGTCCTGACTTTC. Amino acids: CSARRQETLSGANVLTF. The chain is built from TRBV20-1 and TRBJ2-6, with D perhaps matching TRBD1 (6 bases). This CDR3 is built from 17 residues. Germline V gene sequence: CDR1 DFQATT, CDR2 SNEGSKA (reference sequence). V dropped 6 bases and J dropped 0 bases, with 18 bases sitting between them.

This clonotype was counted many times. The chain uses TRBV5-6 and TRBJ1-6; possibly TRBD1 for D (5 bases). Trimming removed 4 bases at V and 0 bases at J, with 11 bases between. Germline lookup yields CDR1 SGHDT and CDR2 YYEEEE. The CDR3 is made up of 16 amino acids. The chain's CDR3 is CASSGGGPSYNSPLHF. The CDR3 DNA is TGTGCCAGCAGCGGGGGGGGTCCCTCCTATAATTCACCCCTCCACTTT.

Only a few counts were recorded for this clonotype. This chain connects TRBV9 to TRBJ1-2; 8 bases line up with TRBD1. Germline assignment: CDR1 SGDLS and CDR2 YYNGEE. Trimming at V came to 3 bases and at J to 10 bases, leaving 5 bases not matched to a gene. This CDR3 spans 12 amino acids. CDR3 in DNA: TGTGCCAGCAGCGGATGGACAGGGCCCTACACCTTC. This encodes CASSGWTGPYTF.

This clonotype was observed many times. CDR3 amino acids: CAAQGSYTDTQYF. CDR3 in DNA: TGTGCCGCCCAGGGATCCTACACAGATACGCAGTATTTT. The J gene is TRBJ2-3, the V gene TRBV5-4, with D possibly matching TRBD1 (5 bases). V lost 10 bases to trimming and J lost 2 bases, with 14 bases between them. Germline lookup yields CDR1 SGHNT and CDR2 YYREEE (reference sequence). The CDR3 covers 13 residues.

This clonotype was observed a few times. The V call is TRBV20-1, the J call TRBJ2-7; maybe TRBD1 (5 bases). V lost 1 base and J lost 4, with 14 bases in between. In germline, CDR1 is DFQATT, CDR2 SNEGSKA (reference sequence). The CDR3 has 14 residues. The DNA for the CDR3 is TGCAGTGCTAGAGGGTCAGGGCCCCCATACGAGCAGTACTTC. Protein product: CSARGSGPPYEQYF.

This clonotype was detected a few times. The chain uses TRBV11-2 and TRBJ1-1, with D perhaps matching TRBD1 (5 bases). CDR3 length: 16 residues. Germline CDR1 is SGHAT and CDR2 is FQNNGV. Trimming cost V 0 bases and J 5 bases, with 16 bases left between them. The CDR3 DNA follows: TGTGCCAGCAGCTTAGAAGGCCGGGGGACGGTGACTGAAGCTTTCTTT. Amino acid sequence: CASSLEGRGTVTEAFF.

This clonotype was seen a few times. The chain combines TRBV28 with TRBJ2-3; tentative D call: TRBD2 (5 bases). Germline CDR1 reads MDHEN; CDR2 reads SYDVKM. The CDR3 spans 16 residues. Trimming cost V 4 bases and J 1 base, with 15 bases left between them. The CDR3: CASSSPQLGGTDTQYF. CDR3 in DNA: TGTGCCAGCAGTTCTCCACAGCTCGGGGGCACAGATACGCAGTATTTT.

This clonotype appeared many times. The rearrangement links TRBV7-3 to TRBJ2-6, with D tentatively TRBD1 (6 bases). The length of the CDR3 is 16 residues. Germline lookup yields CDR1 SGHTA and CDR2 FQGTGA. V was clipped by 4 bases and J by 1 base, with 11 bases between them. CDR3 protein: CASSSRTGSGANVLTF. As DNA, the CDR3 is TGTGCCAGCAGCTCCCGAACAGGGTCTGGGGCCAACGTCCTGACTTTC.

This clonotype appeared a few times. This chain uses TRBV13 with TRBJ1-2, with 9 bases lining up with TRBD1. Germline CDR1 reads PRHDT; CDR2 reads FYEKMQ (reference sequence). CDR3 size: 15 residues. V was clipped by 0 bases and J by 5 bases; unmatched bases: 4. The CDR3 DNA is TGTGCCAGCAGCTTAGGGGGACAGGGATGGTATGGCTACACCTTC. The encoded protein is CASSLGGQGWYGYTF. The full variable domain, in which reference TRBV13 and TRBJ1-2 provide the parts outside the CDR3, is AAGVIQSPRHLIKEKRETATLKCYPIPRHDTVYWYQQGPGQDPQFLISFYEKMQSDKGSIPDRFSAQQFSDYHSELNMSSLELGDSALYFCASSLGGQGWYGYTFGSGTRLTVV.

This clonotype was recorded at least ten times. This chain joins TRBV19 and TRBJ2-1, with D possibly matching TRBD1 (6 bases). The V end lost 6 bases, the J end lost 3 bases, and 12 bases lay between the germline ends. The CDR3 is made up of 14 amino acids. The germline CDR1 and CDR2 sequences are LNHDA and SQIVND (reference sequence). As DNA, the CDR3 is TGTGCCAGTAGGCAACAGGGTAACTACAATGAGCAGTTCTTC. Translating gives CASRQQGNYNEQFF.

This chain connects TRBV28 to TRBJ2-3; D call uncertain. CDR1 and CDR2 from the germline V gene are MDHEN and SYDVKM. The V end was cut by 7 bases, the J end by 4 bases, with 9 bases between. The length of the CDR3 is 12 residues. The CDR3 spells CASMGSPDTQYF. CDR3 bases: TGTGCCAGCATGGGTTCCCCAGATACGCAGTATTTT.

The V gene is TRBV19, the J gene TRBJ2-5; D remains ambiguous. The CDR3 extends over 13 amino acids. Germline CDR1 is LNHDA and CDR2 is SQIVND (reference sequence). V was clipped by 0 bases and J by 4 bases, with 6 bases between them. CDR3 region: CASSIDPPETQYF. CDR3 coding DNA: TGTGCCAGTAGTATAGATCCCCCAGAGACCCAGTACTTC.

This clonotype has just a few counts. This rearrangement joins TRBV29-1 to TRBJ1-2; tentatively, D is TRBD1 (5 bases). V was shortened by 5 bases and J by 0 bases, with 13 bases between the two germline ends. This CDR3 spans 14 amino acids. Germline-derived CDR1 and CDR2 are SQVTM and ANQGSEA. CDR3 nucleotides: TGCAGCGTTTTTTCCGCGACAGCTAACTATGGCTACACCTTC. Residues: CSVFSATANYGYTF.

This clonotype was seen ten or more times. The chain combines TRBV7-2 with TRBJ2-7; a weak D match, TRBD2 (6 bases). Germline CDR1 is SGHTA and CDR2 is FQGNSA. Trimming pared 5 bases from V and 0 bases from J, leaving 11 bases between. There are 14 residues in the CDR3. CDR3 loop: CASSLISGSYEQYF. As DNA, the CDR3 is TGTGCCAGCAGCCTCATTAGCGGCTCCTACGAGCAGTACTTC.

This clonotype was picked up a small number of times. This rearrangement joins TRBV7-9 to TRBJ1-1; D uncertain. Germline CDR1 and CDR2: SEHNR and FQNEAQ (reference sequence). The germline V and J ends were trimmed by 5 bases and 6 bases, with 13 bases remaining between them. This CDR3 contains 13 residues. CDR3 amino acids: CASSPQGSPEAFF. The CDR3, as DNA: TGTGCCAGCAGCCCCCAAGGGAGCCCTGAAGCTTTCTTT.

There are many counts of this clonotype. The chain uses TRBV12-3 or TRBV12-4 and TRBJ1-2; D remains unclear. V was trimmed by 5 bases and J by 2 bases, leaving 21 bases between them. This CDR3 has 17 amino acids. CDR3 DNA sequence: TGTGCCAGCAGTCATAGACCACTAGCCCAAGCCAACTATGGCTACACCTTC. This sequence encodes CASSHRPLAQANYGYTF.

About this clonotype: A much larger clone differs by one base, so this may be a read error. The chain carries TRBV19 and TRBJ2-7; the D gene could be TRBD1 or TRBD2 (5 bases each). Trimming cost V 5 bases and J 3 bases, with 14 bases left between them. The germline CDR1 and CDR2 sequences are LNHDA and SQIVND (reference sequence). CDR3 length equals 14 residues. The CDR3 is CASSVGAENYEQYF. CDR3 in DNA: TGTGCCAGTAGTGTCGGGGCAGAGAACTACGAGCAGTACTTC.

This clonotype was seen only a few times. The chain carries TRBV12-3 or TRBV12-4 and TRBJ1-2; D gene unclear. The CDR3 contains 13 residues. V lost 0 bases to trimming and J lost 5 bases, with 7 bases between them. The CDR3 DNA follows: TGTGCCAGCAGTTTAGCGGAAGGGTATGGCTACACCTTC. Its protein is CASSLAEGYGYTF.

This clonotype showed up many times. The chain combines TRBV7-3 with TRBJ2-1; 9 bases are a match to TRBD1. V lost 3 bases to trimming and J lost 7 bases; unmatched junction nucleotides: 7. CDR1 and CDR2 from the germline V gene are SGHTA and FQGTGA. The CDR3 spans 15 residues. CDR3 DNA sequence: TGTGCCAGCAGCTTTAGACAGGGGGTCTCTAATGAGCAGTTCTTC. Protein: CASSFRQGVSNEQFF.

Ten or more counts support this clonotype. One end of the junction varies from germline; a read error may be responsible. The chain is built from TRBV12-3 or TRBV12-4 and TRBJ2-7; the match to TRBD2 covers 12 bases. This CDR3 has 14 residues. CDR3 nucleotides: TGTGCCAGCAGTCTAGCGGGAGGGGAGTACGAGCAGTACTTC. This codes for CASSLAGGEYEQYF.

The sample holds a few counts of this clonotype. CDR3 in amino acids: CATSDLGPTGETQYF. The CDR3 DNA is TGTGCCACCAGTGATTTGGGCCCGACGGGGGAGACCCAGTACTTC. The rearrangement links TRBV24-1 to TRBJ2-5; TRBD2 might be the D (5 bases). V was trimmed by 0 bases and J by 5 bases, leaving 12 bases between them. The length of the CDR3 is 15 residues. Germline-derived CDR1 and CDR2 are KGHDR and SFDVKD.

This clonotype was seen many times. This chain links TRBV27 with TRBJ2-7, with 9 positions matching TRBD1. Trimming removed 7 bases from V and 0 bases from J; junction bases left unmatched: 4. Germline V CDR1 and CDR2: MNHEY, SMNVEV (reference sequence). This CDR3 is built from 14 residues. DNA for the CDR3: TGTGCCAGCACCCGGGACAGGGACTCCTACGAGCAGTACTTC. It specifies CASTRDRDSYEQYF.

This clonotype was observed at least ten times. The V call is TRBV27, the J call TRBJ2-5; weak D call: TRBD2 (6 bases). Looked up from germline, CDR1 is MNHEY and CDR2 is SMNVEV (reference sequence). CDR3 length: 14 residues. Deletions cut 7 bases from V and 5 bases from J, with 17 bases between. The CDR3 DNA sequence: TGTGCCAGCAACCCTCTCGGGAGTGAGGAGACCCAGTACTTC. This gives the protein CASNPLGSEETQYF.

In this sample, this clonotype turned up many times. The chain uses TRBV4-2 and TRBJ1-6; D is unclear. The V end lost 1 base, the J end lost 10 bases, and 8 bases lay between the germline ends. Germline CDR1 LGHNA, CDR2 YNFKEQ. The CDR3 is 13 residues long. CDR3 residues: CASSQVTESPLHF. CDR3 coding DNA: TGTGCCAGCAGCCAAGTTACAGAATCACCCCTCCACTTT.

CDR3 nucleotides: TGCGCCAGCAGCCAAGAAAGACGGGGGGGCCGGTACGAGCAGTACTTC. It yields the protein CASSQERRGGRYEQYF. This chain links TRBV4-1 with TRBJ2-7; 8 bases map to TRBD2. V lost 0 bases, J lost 4 bases, and 8 bases stayed unmatched. CDR1 and CDR2 (germline): MGHRA, YSYEKL. This CDR3 spans 16 amino acids.

This clonotype was counted a few times. This chain connects TRBV7-9 to TRBJ1-5, with D possibly being TRBD1 (6 bases). This CDR3 spans 15 amino acids. Trimming shortened V by 1 base and J by 4 bases, and 11 bases separated the two germline ends. The germline V gene has CDR1 SEHNR and CDR2 FQNEAQ (reference sequence). In DNA, the CDR3 is TGTGCCAGCAGCTTAGGTGAAACAGGGAATCAGCCCCAGCATTTT. Its protein product is CASSLGETGNQPQHF.

V gene TRBV19 combines with J gene TRBJ1-1; a possible D gene is TRBD1 (6 bases). Germline CDR1 LNHDA, CDR2 SQIVND (reference sequence). CDR3 length equals 18 residues. V lost 2 bases and J lost 3, with 22 bases in between. This chain's CDR3 is CASSILGGGYGDDTEAFF. CDR3 DNA sequence: TGTGCCAGTAGTATACTCGGCGGGGGCTATGGGGACGACACTGAAGCTTTCTTT.

This clonotype was found a few times. The chain recombines TRBV5-1 with TRBJ1-1, with 7 bases aligning to TRBD1. CDR3 length: 15 amino acids. Looked up from germline, CDR1 is SGHRS and CDR2 is YFSETQ. Trimming cost V 4 bases and J 0 bases; bases outside gene matches: 6. The chain's CDR3 is CASSRQGFMNTEAFF. CDR3 coding DNA: TGCGCCAGCAGCAGACAGGGTTTCATGAACACTGAAGCTTTCTTT.

The CDR3 here is CASSLYGPFDGYTF. CDR3 nucleotides: TGTGCCAGCAGCTTGTACGGCCCCTTCGATGGCTACACCTTC. The chain employs TRBV5-6 and TRBJ1-2; D unclear. Germline-derived CDR1 and CDR2 are SGHDT and YYEEEE. The CDR3 loop spans 14 amino acids. Trimming removed 1 base from V and 6 bases from J, with 13 bases in between.